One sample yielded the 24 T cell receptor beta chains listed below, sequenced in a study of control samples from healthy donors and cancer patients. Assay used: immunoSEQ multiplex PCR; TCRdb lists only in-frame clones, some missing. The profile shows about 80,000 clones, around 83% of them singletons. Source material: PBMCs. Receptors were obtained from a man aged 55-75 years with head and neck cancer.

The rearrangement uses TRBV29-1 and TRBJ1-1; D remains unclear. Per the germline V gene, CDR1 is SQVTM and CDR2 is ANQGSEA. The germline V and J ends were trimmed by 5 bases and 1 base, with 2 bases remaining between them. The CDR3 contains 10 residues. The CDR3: CSVKNTEAFF. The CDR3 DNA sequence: TGCAGCGTTAAGAACACTGAAGCTTTCTTT. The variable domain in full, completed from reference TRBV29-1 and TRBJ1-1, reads SAVISQKPSRDICQRGTSLTIQCQVDSQVTMMFWYRQQPGQSLTLIATANQGSEATYESGFVIDKFPISRPNLTFSTLTVSNMSPEDSSIYLCSVKNTEAFFGQGTRLTVV.

Written as DNA, the CDR3 is TGTGCCAGCAGCCAAGATACGGGTAGTAAGTACTTC. The encoded protein is CASSQDTGSKYF. The gene calls are TRBV3-1 (or the pseudogene TRBV3-2) and TRBJ2-7; D gene unclear. The germline V and J ends were trimmed by 0 bases and 11 bases, with 11 bases remaining between them. The germline V gene encodes CDR1 LGHDT and CDR2 YNNKEL (reference sequence). The CDR3 has 12 residues.

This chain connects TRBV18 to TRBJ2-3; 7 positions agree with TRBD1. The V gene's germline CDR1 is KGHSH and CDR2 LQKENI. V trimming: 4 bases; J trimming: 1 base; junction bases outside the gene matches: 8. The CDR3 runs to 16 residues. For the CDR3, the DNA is TGTGCCAGCTCACTTTCCGGGACAGCGGGCACAGATACGCAGTATTTT. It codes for CASSLSGTAGTDTQYF.

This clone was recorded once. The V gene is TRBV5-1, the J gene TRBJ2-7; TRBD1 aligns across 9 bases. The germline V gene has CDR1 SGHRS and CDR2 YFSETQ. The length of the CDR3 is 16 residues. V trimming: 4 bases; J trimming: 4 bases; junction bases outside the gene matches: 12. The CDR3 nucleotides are TGCGCCAGCAGCCGCCTGGGGACAGGGATAGGGTACGAGCAGTACTTC. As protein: CASSRLGTGIGYEQYF.

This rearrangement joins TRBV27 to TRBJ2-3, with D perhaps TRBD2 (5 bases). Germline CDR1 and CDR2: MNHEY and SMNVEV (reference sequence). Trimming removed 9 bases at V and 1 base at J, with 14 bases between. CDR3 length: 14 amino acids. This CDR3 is CASKRDRGTDTQYF. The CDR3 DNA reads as TGTGCCAGTAAGAGGGATCGGGGCACAGATACGCAGTATTTT.

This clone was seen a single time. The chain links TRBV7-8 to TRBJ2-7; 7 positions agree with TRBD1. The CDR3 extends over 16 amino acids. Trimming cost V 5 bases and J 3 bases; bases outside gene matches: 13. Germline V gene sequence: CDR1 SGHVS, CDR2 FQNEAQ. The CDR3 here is CASSPRGSGQFYEQYF. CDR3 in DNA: TGTGCCAGCAGCCCAAGAGGTTCGGGACAGTTCTACGAGCAGTACTTC.

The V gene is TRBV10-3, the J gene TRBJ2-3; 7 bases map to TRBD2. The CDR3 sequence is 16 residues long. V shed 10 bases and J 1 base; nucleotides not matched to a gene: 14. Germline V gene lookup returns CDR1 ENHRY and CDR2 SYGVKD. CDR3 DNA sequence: TGTGCCACCTCGGCACTAGCGCACGGCGGCACAGATACGCAGTATTTT. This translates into CATSALAHGGTDTQYF.

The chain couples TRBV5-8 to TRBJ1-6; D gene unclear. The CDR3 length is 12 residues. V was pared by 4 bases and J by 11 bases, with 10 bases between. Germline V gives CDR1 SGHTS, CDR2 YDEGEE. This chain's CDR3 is CASSLRAAPLHF. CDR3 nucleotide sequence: TGTGCCAGCAGCCTCAGAGCGGCACCCCTCCACTTT.

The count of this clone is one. CDR3 residues: CASSPRSAGSNEQYF. Here the CDR3 DNA reads TGTGCCAGCAGTCCTCGTTCGGCAGGGTCGAACGAGCAGTACTTC. V usage is TRBV6-5 and J usage is TRBJ2-7; maybe TRBD1 (5 bases). Germline values: CDR1 MNHEY, CDR2 SVGAGI. With 5 bases removed from V and 5 bases from J, the gap between germline ends came to 19 bases. This CDR3 contains 15 residues.

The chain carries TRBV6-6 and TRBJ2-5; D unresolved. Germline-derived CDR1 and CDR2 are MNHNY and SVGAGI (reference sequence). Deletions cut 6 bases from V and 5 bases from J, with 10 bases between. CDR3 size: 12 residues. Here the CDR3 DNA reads TGTGCCAGCAGCCCAGGCAAGGAGACCCAGTACTTC. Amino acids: CASSPGKETQYF.

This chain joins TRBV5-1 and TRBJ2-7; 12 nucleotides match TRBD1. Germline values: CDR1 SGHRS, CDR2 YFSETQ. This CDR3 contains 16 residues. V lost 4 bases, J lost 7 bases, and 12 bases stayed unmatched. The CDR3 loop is CASSRGPGQGAEEQYF. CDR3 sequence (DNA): TGCGCCAGCAGCCGGGGACCGGGACAGGGGGCGGAAGAGCAGTACTTC.

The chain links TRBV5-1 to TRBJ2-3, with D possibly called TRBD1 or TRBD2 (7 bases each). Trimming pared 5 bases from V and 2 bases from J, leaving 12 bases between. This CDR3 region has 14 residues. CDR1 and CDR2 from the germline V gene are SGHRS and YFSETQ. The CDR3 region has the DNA TGCGCCAGCAGGCCAGGGGGGGCCACAGATACGCAGTATTTT. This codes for CASRPGGATDTQYF.

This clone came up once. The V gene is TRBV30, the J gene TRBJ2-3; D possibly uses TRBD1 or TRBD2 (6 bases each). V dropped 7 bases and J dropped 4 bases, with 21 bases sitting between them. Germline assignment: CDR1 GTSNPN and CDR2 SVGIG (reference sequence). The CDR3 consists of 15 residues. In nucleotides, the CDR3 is TGTGCCTCCACACCGGGGGCTAGCTTAGCAGATACGCAGTATTTT. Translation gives CASTPGASLADTQYF.

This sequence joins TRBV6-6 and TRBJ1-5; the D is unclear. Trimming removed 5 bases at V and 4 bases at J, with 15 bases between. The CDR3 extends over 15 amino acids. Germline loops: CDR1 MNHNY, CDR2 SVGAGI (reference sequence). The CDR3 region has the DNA TGTGCCAGCAGTAACGTCGACATAGTTAATCAGCCCCAGCATTTT. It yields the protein CASSNVDIVNQPQHF.

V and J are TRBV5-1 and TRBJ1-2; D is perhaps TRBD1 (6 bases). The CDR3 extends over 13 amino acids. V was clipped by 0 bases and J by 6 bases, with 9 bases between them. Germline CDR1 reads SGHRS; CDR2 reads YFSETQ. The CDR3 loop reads CASSLAGGDGYTF. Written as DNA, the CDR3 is TGCGCCAGCAGCTTGGCCGGGGGCGATGGCTACACCTTC.

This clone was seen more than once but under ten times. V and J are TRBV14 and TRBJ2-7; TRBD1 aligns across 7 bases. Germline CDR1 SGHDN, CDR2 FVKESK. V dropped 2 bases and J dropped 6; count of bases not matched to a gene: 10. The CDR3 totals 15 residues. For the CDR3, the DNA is TGTGCCAGCAGCCAACAACAGGGGCAAGTTAGCGAGCAGTACTTC. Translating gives CASSQQQGQVSEQYF.

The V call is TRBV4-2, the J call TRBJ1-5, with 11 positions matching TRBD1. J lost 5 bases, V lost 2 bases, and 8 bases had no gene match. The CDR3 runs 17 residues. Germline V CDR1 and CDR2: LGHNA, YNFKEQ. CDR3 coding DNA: TGTGCCAGCAGCCAATCCGGGACAGGGGGTTCGGATCAGCCCCAGCATTTT. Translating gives CASSQSGTGGSDQPQHF.

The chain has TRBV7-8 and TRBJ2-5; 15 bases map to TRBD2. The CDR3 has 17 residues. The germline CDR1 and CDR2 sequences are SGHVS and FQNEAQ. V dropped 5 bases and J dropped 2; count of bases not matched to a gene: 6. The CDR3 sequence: CASSRTSGRGGQETQYF. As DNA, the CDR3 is TGTGCCAGCAGCCGGACTAGCGGGAGGGGGGGACAAGAGACCCAGTACTTC.

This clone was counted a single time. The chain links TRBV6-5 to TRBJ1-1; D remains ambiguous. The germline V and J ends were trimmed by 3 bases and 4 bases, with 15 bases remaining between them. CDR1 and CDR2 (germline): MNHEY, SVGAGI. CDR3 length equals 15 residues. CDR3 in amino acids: CASSYWALRGTEAFF. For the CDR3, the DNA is TGTGCCAGCAGTTATTGGGCCCTACGGGGCACTGAAGCTTTCTTT.

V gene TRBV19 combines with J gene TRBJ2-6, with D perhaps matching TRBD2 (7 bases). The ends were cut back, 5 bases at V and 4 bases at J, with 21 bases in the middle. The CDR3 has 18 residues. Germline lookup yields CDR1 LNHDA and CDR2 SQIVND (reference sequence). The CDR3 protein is CASSRASGGGPGANVLTF. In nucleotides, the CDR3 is TGTGCCAGTAGTCGAGCTAGCGGAGGGGGGCCCGGGGCCAACGTCCTGACTTTC.

The CDR3 region has the DNA TGTGCCAGCAGCTCGGACAGGGCTAGCACAGATACGCAGTATTTT. This encodes CASSSDRASTDTQYF. The genes are TRBV7-9 and TRBJ2-3, with TRBD1 identical over 8 bases. CDR1 SEHNR and CDR2 FQNEAQ come from the germline V gene (reference sequence). The V and J ends lost 4 bases and 0 bases, in that order; junction bases with no gene match: 3. The CDR3 covers 15 residues. Using reference TRBV7-9 and TRBJ2-3 for the parts outside the CDR3, the full variable domain is DTGVSQNPRHKITKRGQNVTFRCDPISEHNRLYWYRQTLGQGPEFLTYFQNEAQLEKSRLLSDRFSAERPKGSFSTLEIQRTEQGDSAMYLCASSSDRASTDTQYFGPGTRLTVL.

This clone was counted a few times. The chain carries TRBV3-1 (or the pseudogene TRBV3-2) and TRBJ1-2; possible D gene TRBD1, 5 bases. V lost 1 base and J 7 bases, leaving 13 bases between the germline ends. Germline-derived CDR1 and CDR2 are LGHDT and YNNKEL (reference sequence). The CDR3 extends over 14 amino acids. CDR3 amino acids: CASSQGWSGLGYTF. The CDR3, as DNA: TGTGCCAGCAGCCAAGGGTGGTCAGGGCTTGGCTACACCTTC.

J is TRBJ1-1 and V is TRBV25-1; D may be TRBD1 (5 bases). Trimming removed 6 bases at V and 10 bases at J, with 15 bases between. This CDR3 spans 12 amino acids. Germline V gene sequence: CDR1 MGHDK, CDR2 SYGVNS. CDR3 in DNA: TGTGCCAGCAGCCCCGCCCGGGGGGTAGCTTTCTTT. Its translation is CASSPARGVAFF.

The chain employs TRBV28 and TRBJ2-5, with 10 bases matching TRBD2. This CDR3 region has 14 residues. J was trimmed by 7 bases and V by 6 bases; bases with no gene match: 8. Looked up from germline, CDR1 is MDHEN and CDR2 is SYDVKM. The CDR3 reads CASRLAGQRGTQYF. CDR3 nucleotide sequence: TGTGCCAGCAGACTAGCGGGACAACGGGGGACCCAGTACTTC.